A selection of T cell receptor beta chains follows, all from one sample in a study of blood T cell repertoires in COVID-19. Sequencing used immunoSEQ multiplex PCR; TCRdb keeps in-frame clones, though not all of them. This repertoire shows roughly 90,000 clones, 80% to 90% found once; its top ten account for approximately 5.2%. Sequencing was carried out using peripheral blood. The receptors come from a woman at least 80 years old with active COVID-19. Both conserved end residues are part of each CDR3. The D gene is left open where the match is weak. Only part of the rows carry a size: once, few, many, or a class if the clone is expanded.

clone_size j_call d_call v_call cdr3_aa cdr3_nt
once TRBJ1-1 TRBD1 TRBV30 CAWSVQGDRRAFF TGTGCCTGGAGTGTACAAGGGGACAGGAGGGCTTTCTTT
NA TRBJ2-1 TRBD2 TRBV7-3 CASSISGRENEQFF TGTGCCAGCAGCATTAGCGGGAGGGAGAATGAGCAGTTCTTC
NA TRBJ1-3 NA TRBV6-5 CASRPDWLVGNTIYF TGTGCCAGCAGGCCGGACTGGCTTGTCGGAAACACCATATATTTT
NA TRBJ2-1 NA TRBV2 CASSLLGSEQFF TGTGCCAGCAGTCTACTAGGCAGCGAGCAGTTCTTC
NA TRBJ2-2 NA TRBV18 CASSPESGAPPRTGELFF TGTGCCAGCTCACCAGAATCAGGGGCGCCCCCAAGAACCGGGGAGCTGTTTTTT
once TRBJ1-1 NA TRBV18 CASSPNSLLNTEAFF TGTGCCAGCTCACCAAATTCCCTCCTGAACACTGAAGCTTTCTTT
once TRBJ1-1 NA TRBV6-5 CATREGDTEAFF TGTGCCACCCGGGAGGGGGACACTGAAGCTTTCTTT
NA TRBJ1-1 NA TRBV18 CASSPQGETEAFF TGTGCCAGCTCACCGCAGGGTGAGACTGAAGCTTTCTTT
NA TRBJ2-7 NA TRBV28 CASSPILGRGSYEQYF TGTGCCAGCAGCCCTATTCTGGGCAGGGGCTCCTACGAGCAGTACTTC
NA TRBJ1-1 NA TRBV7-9 CASSSSQGSTEAFF TGTGCCAGCAGTTCGAGTCAGGGAAGTACTGAAGCTTTCTTT
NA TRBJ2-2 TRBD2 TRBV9 CASSVDLAGEGTGELFF TGTGCCAGCAGCGTAGACCTAGCGGGAGAGGGGACCGGGGAGCTGTTTTTT
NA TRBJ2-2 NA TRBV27 CASNDRLADTGELFF TGTGCCAGCAATGATCGATTAGCGGACACCGGGGAGCTGTTTTTT
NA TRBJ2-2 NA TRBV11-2 CASSLRGRALNTGELFF TGTGCCAGCAGCCTAAGGGGCAGGGCACTGAACACCGGGGAGCTGTTTTTT
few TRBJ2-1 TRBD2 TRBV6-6 CASSYPRLADYNEQFF TGTGCCAGCAGTTACCCCCGACTAGCGGACTACAATGAGCAGTTCTTC
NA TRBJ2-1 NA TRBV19 CASSLDLQGEQFF TGTGCCAGTAGTCTAGACTTGCAGGGTGAGCAGTTCTTC
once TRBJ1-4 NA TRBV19 CASSTRTLGREKLFF TGTGCCAGTAGTACCAGGACACTCGGACGGGAAAAACTGTTTTTT
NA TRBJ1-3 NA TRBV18 CASSPDKAISGNTIYF TGTGCCAGCTCACCGGACAAGGCCATCTCTGGAAACACCATATATTTT
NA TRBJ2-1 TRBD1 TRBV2 CASSEDRAVDEQFF TGTGCCAGCAGCGAAGACAGGGCGGTGGATGAGCAGTTCTTC
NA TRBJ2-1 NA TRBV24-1 CATSSQIYNEQFF TGTGCCACCAGTTCACAAATCTACAATGAGCAGTTCTTC
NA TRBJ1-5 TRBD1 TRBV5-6 CASSSYKGGSGVNQPQHF TGTGCCAGCAGCTCCTATAAAGGGGGCTCAGGGGTAAATCAGCCCCAGCATTTT
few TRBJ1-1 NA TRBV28 CASSFSGNTEAFF TGTGCCAGCAGTTTCTCAGGGAACACTGAAGCTTTCTTT
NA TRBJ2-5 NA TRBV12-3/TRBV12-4 CASSFSRRETQYF TGTGCCAGCAGTTTCAGTCGGAGAGAGACCCAGTACTTC
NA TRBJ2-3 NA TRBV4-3 CASSQDHGGGGTGTDTQYF TGCGCCAGCAGCCAAGATCATGGGGGAGGGGGTACAGGCACAGATACGCAGTATTTT
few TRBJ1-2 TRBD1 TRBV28 CASRPPGQGAFGYTF TGTGCCAGCAGACCCCCGGGACAGGGGGCATTTGGCTACACCTTC
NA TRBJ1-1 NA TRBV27 CASSQQGNTEAFF TGTGCCAGCAGCCAGCAGGGGAACACTGAAGCTTTCTTT
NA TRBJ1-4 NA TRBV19 CASSATATNEKLFF TGTGCCAGTAGTGCGACAGCAACTAATGAAAAACTGTTTTTT
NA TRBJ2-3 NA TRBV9 CASSVQDTDTQYF TGTGCCAGCAGCGTCCAGGACACAGATACGCAGTATTTT
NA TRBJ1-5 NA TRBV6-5 CASKYRESNQPQHF TGTGCCAGCAAGTACAGAGAGAGCAATCAGCCCCAGCATTTT
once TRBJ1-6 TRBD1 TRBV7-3 CASSTIRDRTDSPLHF TGTGCCAGCAGCACAATCCGGGACAGGACGGATTCACCCCTCCACTTT
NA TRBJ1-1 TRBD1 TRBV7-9 CASSFLTGGWTEAFF TGTGCCAGCAGTTTCCTGACAGGGGGTTGGACTGAAGCTTTCTTT
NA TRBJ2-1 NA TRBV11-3 CASSPGGTSEQFF TGTGCCAGCAGCCCAGGTGGCACCTCGGAGCAGTTCTTC
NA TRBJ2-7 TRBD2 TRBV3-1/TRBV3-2 CASSQRTSGGYEQYF TGTGCCAGCAGCCAAAGGACTAGCGGGGGATACGAGCAGTACTTC
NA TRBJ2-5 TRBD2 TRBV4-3 CASSQSWSGGLETQYF TGCGCCAGCAGCCAGTCCTGGTCGGGAGGGTTAGAGACCCAGTACTTC
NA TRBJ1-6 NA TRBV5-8 CASSFSSSTGNSPLHF TGTGCCAGCAGCTTCTCATCTTCAACAGGGAATTCACCCCTCCACTTT
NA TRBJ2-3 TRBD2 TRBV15 CATSTPGLATDTQYF TGTGCCACCAGCACCCCGGGACTAGCGACAGATACGCAGTATTTT
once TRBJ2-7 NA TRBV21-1 CASSSHSGTSGRNALGEQYF TGTGCCAGCAGCAGCCATTCCGGGACTAGCGGGAGAAACGCCCTAGGCGAGCAGTACTTC
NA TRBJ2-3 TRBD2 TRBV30 CAWRDLAGTDTQYF TGTGCCTGGAGGGACCTAGCGGGCACAGATACGCAGTATTTT
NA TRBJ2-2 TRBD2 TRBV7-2 CASTSGGANTGELFF TGTGCTTCCACGAGCGGGGGGGCAAACACCGGGGAGCTGTTTTTT
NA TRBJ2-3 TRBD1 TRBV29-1 CSVARDRGTDTQYF TGCAGCGTGGCCCGGGACAGGGGGACAGATACGCAGTATTTT
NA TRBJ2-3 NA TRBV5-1 CASSSHQGSLTDTQYF TGCGCCAGCAGCAGCCACCAGGGATCTCTCACAGATACGCAGTATTTT
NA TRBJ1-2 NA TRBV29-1 CSVGGGQNYGYTF TGCAGCGTGGGTGGTGGGCAAAACTATGGCTACACCTTC
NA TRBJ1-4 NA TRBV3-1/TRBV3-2 CASSRKSLWGGRDEKLFF TGTGCCAGCAGCCGCAAATCCCTATGGGGCGGAAGGGATGAAAAACTGTTTTTT
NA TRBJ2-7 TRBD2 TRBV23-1 CASSPEDGTSGYYEQYF TGCGCCAGCAGTCCCGAAGACGGGACTAGCGGGTACTACGAGCAGTACTTC
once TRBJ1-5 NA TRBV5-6 CASSLGGGLNNQPQHF TGTGCCAGCAGCTTGGGAGGGGGTCTTAACAATCAGCCCCAGCATTTT
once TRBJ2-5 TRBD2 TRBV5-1 CASRGLAGGQETQYF TGCGCCAGCAGAGGGCTCGCGGGGGGCCAAGAGACCCAGTACTTC
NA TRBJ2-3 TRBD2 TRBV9 CASSVRLAGGPDTQYF TGTGCCAGCAGCGTCCGACTAGCGGGAGGCCCAGATACGCAGTATTTT
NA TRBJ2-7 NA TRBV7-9 CASSISQGAALKRDEQYF TGTGCCAGCAGCATTTCACAGGGAGCTGCACTAAAGAGGGACGAGCAGTACTTC
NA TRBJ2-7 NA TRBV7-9 CASSLSTVHEQYF TGTGCCAGCAGCTTAAGTACTGTGCACGAGCAGTACTTC
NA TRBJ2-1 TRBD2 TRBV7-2 CASSPNSGTIFSYNEQFF TGTGCCAGCAGCCCTAACTCCGGGACTATATTCTCCTACAATGAGCAGTTCTTC
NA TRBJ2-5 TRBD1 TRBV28 CASSPGQDQETQYF TGTGCCAGCAGCCCTGGACAGGACCAAGAGACCCAGTACTTC
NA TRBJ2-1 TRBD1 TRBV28 CASRSSGAGGLYNEQFF TGTGCCAGCAGATCTTCGGGTGCAGGGGGCCTCTACAATGAGCAGTTCTTC
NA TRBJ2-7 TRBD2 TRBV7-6 CASSGGTALAGGIVSYEQYF TGTGCCAGCAGCGGGGGGACAGCCCTAGCGGGAGGTATAGTCTCCTACGAGCAGTACTTC
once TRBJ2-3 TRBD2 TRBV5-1 CASKLLWGGSSTDTQYF TGCGCCAGCAAATTATTGTGGGGCGGGAGTAGCACAGATACGCAGTATTTT
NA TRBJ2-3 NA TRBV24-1 CATSDEASDTQYF TGTGCCACCAGTGATGAAGCGTCGGATACGCAGTATTTT
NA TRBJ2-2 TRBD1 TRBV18 CASSPRGGPSNTGELFF TGTGCCAGCTCACCACGAGGGGGCCCCTCAAACACCGGGGAGCTGTTTTTT
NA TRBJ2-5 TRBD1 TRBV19 CASRPRGLSEETQYF TGTGCCAGTAGACCCAGGGGGCTTTCCGAAGAGACCCAGTACTTC
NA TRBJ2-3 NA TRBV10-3 CAARDTPDTQYF TGTGCCGCCCGGGACACCCCAGATACGCAGTATTTT
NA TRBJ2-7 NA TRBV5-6 CASSFTVTSSYEQYF TGTGCCAGCAGCTTTACAGTGACCAGCTCCTACGAGCAGTACTTC